The 30 T cell receptor beta chains given below trace back to one sample, sequenced in a study of blood T cell repertoires in COVID-19. Libraries were prepared by immunoSEQ multiplex PCR; TCRdb keeps only in-frame clonotypes and omits some of them. The sample includes about 110,000 clones, 76% of them seen just once. Sequencing was carried out using peripheral blood. These receptors were taken from a woman older than 75 with acute or convalescent COVID-19.

The chain recombines TRBV5-1 with TRBJ2-5, with 12 positions matching TRBD2. The V gene end was trimmed by 4 bases and the J gene end by 4 bases; junction bases not matched to a gene: 8. The CDR3 spans 16 residues. CDR1 and CDR2 (germline): SGHRS, YFSETQ. The CDR3 sequence is CASSTGTSGLTETQYF. The CDR3, as DNA: TGCGCCAGCAGCACCGGGACTAGCGGGTTAACAGAGACCCAGTACTTC.

This clone was seen more than once but under ten times. The chain is built from TRBV5-1 and TRBJ1-5; 8 nucleotides align to TRBD1. CDR3 size: 15 residues. Trimming removed 5 bases from V and 3 bases from J; junction bases left unmatched: 7. Germline CDR1 and CDR2: SGHRS and YFSETQ. Written as DNA, the CDR3 is TGCGCCAGCAGACCCGAGACAGGGGACAATCAGCCCCAGCATTTT. This encodes CASRPETGDNQPQHF. Filled out from reference TRBV5-1 and TRBJ1-5, the complete variable domain reads KAGVTQTPRYLIKTRGQQVTLSCSPISGHRSVSWYQQTPGQGLQFLFEYFSETQRNKGNFPGRFSGRQFSNSRSEMNVSTLELGDSALYLCASRPETGDNQPQHFGDGTRLSIL.

This chain connects TRBV29-1 to TRBJ1-6; 7 nucleotides line up with TRBD1. Trimming took 6 bases from V and 8 from J; bases not matched to a gene: 10. CDR1 SQVTM and CDR2 ANQGSEA come from the germline V gene. The CDR3 contains 14 residues. The CDR3 DNA reads as TGCAGCGTAAGACAGGGTGGACGGGATTCACCCCTCCACTTT. It codes for CSVRQGGRDSPLHF. The full variable domain, its missing parts supplied by reference TRBV29-1 and TRBJ1-6, is SAVISQKPSRDICQRGTSLTIQCQVDSQVTMMFWYRQQPGQSLTLIATANQGSEATYESGFVIDKFPISRPNLTFSTLTVSNMSPEDSSIYLCSVRQGGRDSPLHFGNGTRLTVT.

V and J are TRBV12-2 and TRBJ2-1; the tabulated D call, TRBD2, remains unverified against the DNA. TRBV12-2 is classified as a pseudogene. This CDR3 has 17 amino acids. This chain's CDR3 is CASRLEVSHNFGNEQFF. The CDR3 bases are TGTGCAAGTCGCTTAGAAGTTAGCCACAACTTCGGGAATGAGCAGTTCTTC.

The gene calls are TRBV5-1 and TRBJ1-4; TRBD1 might be the D (5 bases). Germline assignment: CDR1 SGHRS and CDR2 YFSETQ. CDR3 length equals 14 residues. Deletions cut 4 bases from V and 6 bases from J, with 13 bases between. Here the CDR3 reads CASSLRGGDEKLFF. The CDR3 nucleotides read TGCGCCAGCAGCCTACGCGGGGGTGATGAAAAACTGTTTTTT.

The chain carries TRBV11-3 and TRBJ2-1, with TRBD2 identical over 7 bases. With V trimmed by 1 base and J by 4 bases, 4 bases remained unmatched. From germline, CDR1 is SGHNT and CDR2 YENEEA. This CDR3 region has 15 residues. The CDR3 nucleotides are TGTGCCAGCAGCTTAGCTGCTAGCGGATACAATGAGCAGTTCTTC. This translates into CASSLAASGYNEQFF. The entire variable domain, with the rest obtained from reference TRBV11-3 and TRBJ2-1, is as follows: EAGVVQSPRYKIIEKKQPVAFWCNPISGHNTLYWYLQNLGQGPELLIRYENEEAVDDSQLPKDRFSAERLKGVDSTLKIQPAELGDSAVYLCASSLAASGYNEQFFGPGTRLTVL.

V usage is TRBV28 and J usage is TRBJ2-7; D call uncertain. Trimming cost V 5 bases and J 2 bases, with 22 bases left between them. The CDR3 spans 17 residues. Germline V CDR1 and CDR2: MDHEN, SYDVKM. Here the CDR3 reads CASSGVAAIKFTYEQYF. The CDR3 DNA sequence: TGTGCCAGCAGTGGAGTGGCAGCTATCAAATTTACCTACGAGCAGTACTTC.

The chain has TRBV10-2 and TRBJ2-5; 8 nucleotides match TRBD2. After removal of 9 bases from V and 5 bases from J, the junction contained 8 bases not matched to a gene. Germline V gene sequence: CDR1 WSHSY, CDR2 SAAADI. CDR3 length: 13 amino acids. The CDR3 sequence: CASATSGGETQYF. The CDR3 region has the DNA TGCGCCAGTGCAACTAGCGGAGGGGAGACCCAGTACTTC.

The rearrangement uses TRBV5-4 and TRBJ2-7; 9 bases fit TRBD2. This CDR3 has 15 amino acids. The germline V gene has CDR1 SGHNT and CDR2 YYREEE (reference sequence). V dropped 5 bases and J dropped 6; count of bases not matched to a gene: 12. CDR3: CASSEDSGRGSEQYF. CDR3 nucleotide sequence: TGTGCCAGCAGTGAGGATAGCGGGAGAGGTAGCGAGCAGTACTTC.

The rearrangement joins TRBV7-2 to TRBJ2-7; 8 positions agree with TRBD1. The CDR3 contains 18 residues. V was pared by 5 bases and J by 2 bases, with 17 bases of the junction left unmatched. Germline loops: CDR1 SGHTA, CDR2 FQGNSA. The CDR3 DNA follows: TGTGCCAGCAGCCCCCGCGGCCGGACAGGGCTATTTACCTACGAGCAGTACTTC. Amino acid sequence: CASSPRGRTGLFTYEQYF. Full variable domain (remainder filled in from reference TRBV7-2 and TRBJ2-7): GAGVSQSPSNKVTEKGKDVELRCDPISGHTALYWYRQSLGQGLEFLIYFQGNSAPDKSGLPSDRFSAERTGGSVSTLTIQRTQQEDSAVYLCASSPRGRTGLFTYEQYFGPGTRLTVT.

The chain uses TRBV5-1 and TRBJ2-3; D may be TRBD2 (6 bases). V was cut by 1 base and J by 5 bases, with 14 bases left in between. Germline CDR1 and CDR2: SGHRS and YFSETQ. This CDR3 comprises 15 residues. The CDR3 region is CASSLLADEGDTQYF. Written as DNA, the CDR3 is TGCGCCAGCAGCTTGTTAGCGGACGAAGGAGATACGCAGTATTTT.

The CDR3 loop is CASSQELEGQYF. The CDR3 DNA reads as TGCGCCAGCAGCCAGGAACTAGAGGGCCAGTACTTC. The rearrangement joins TRBV4-1 to TRBJ2-5; D may be TRBD2 (5 bases). V was clipped by 3 bases and J by 10 bases, with 12 bases between them. There are 12 residues in the CDR3. Germline values: CDR1 MGHRA, CDR2 YSYEKL.

The chain combines TRBV24-1 with TRBJ2-2; a weak D match, TRBD1 (6 bases). Germline CDR1 and CDR2: KGHDR and SFDVKD. The V gene lost 4 bases and the J gene lost 8 bases, with 13 bases spanning the gap. The CDR3 is made up of 14 amino acids. Written as DNA, the CDR3 is TGTGCCACCAGTGACCCCAGGGGTGTGGGGGAGCTGTTTTTT. Its translation: CATSDPRGVGELFF.

The chain employs TRBV21-1 and TRBJ2-5; TRBD1 is taken as the D call from the table, unchecked against the DNA. TRBV21-1 is reported as a pseudogene. CDR3 length: 16 residues. The CDR3 coding sequence is TGTGCCAGCAGCATCGGGACAGGCCGCTTAGAGGAGACCCAGTACTTC. Encoded protein: CASSIGTGRLEETQYF.

The rearrangement joins TRBV3-1 (or the pseudogene TRBV3-2) to TRBJ1-6; 8 nucleotides align to TRBD1. With V trimmed by 6 bases and J by 4 bases, 8 bases remained unmatched. Germline CDR1 and CDR2: LGHDT and YNNKEL (reference sequence). CDR3 length: 16 amino acids. The CDR3 protein is CASSQTGEVYNSPLHF. The CDR3 DNA follows: TGTGCCAGCAGTCAGACAGGGGAGGTGTATAATTCACCCCTCCACTTT.

This sequence joins TRBV5-1 and TRBJ2-7, with TRBD1 matching 7 bases. The V gene end was trimmed by 0 bases and the J gene end by 4 bases; junction bases not matched to a gene: 4. The germline gives CDR1 SGHRS, CDR2 YFSETQ. This CDR3 has 14 residues. The CDR3 loop reads CASSLANRGYEQYF. Here the CDR3 DNA reads TGCGCCAGCAGCTTGGCCAACAGGGGTTACGAGCAGTACTTC.

This clone was seen a few times. V is TRBV6-5 and J is TRBJ2-7; D is possibly TRBD1 (7 bases). This CDR3 spans 14 amino acids. V was cut by 6 bases and J by 3 bases, with 15 bases left in between. The V gene's germline CDR1 is MNHEY and CDR2 SVGAGI. CDR3 loop: CASRSRGVNYEQYF. CDR3 nucleotides: TGTGCCAGCAGGTCCAGGGGGGTGAACTACGAGCAGTACTTC.

The genes are TRBV6-5 and TRBJ2-3; TRBD2 agrees at 8 bases. Looked up from germline, CDR1 is MNHEY and CDR2 is SVGAGI. V was pared by 1 base and J by 1 base, with 4 bases of the junction left unmatched. The CDR3 runs 16 residues. The CDR3 region has the DNA TGTGCCAGCAGTTACTGGGCGGGGGGCGGCACAGATACGCAGTATTTT. Amino acid sequence: CASSYWAGGGTDTQYF.

The V and J genes are TRBV7-2 and TRBJ1-6, with D unresolved. This CDR3 is built from 16 residues. V lost 8 bases and J lost 7, with 21 bases in between. Germline CDR1 SGHTA, CDR2 FQGNSA. CDR3 nucleotides: TGTGCCAGCCCCTCCTCCACCGCGGATGTGAATTCACCCCTCCACTTT. Translation gives CASPSSTADVNSPLHF.

The gene calls are TRBV7-2 and TRBJ2-3, with D possibly TRBD2 on 6 matching bases. The CDR3 covers 17 residues. CDR1 and CDR2 (germline): SGHTA, FQGNSA. The V end lost 5 bases, the J end lost 2 bases, and 20 bases lay between the germline ends. The CDR3 DNA reads TGTGCCAGCAGCGTCCGTCTGACGGGGGAGGCCACAGATACGCAGTATTTT. Protein product: CASSVRLTGEATDTQYF.

This clone has only a few counts. The chain carries TRBV28 and TRBJ1-5; TRBD1 might be the D (6 bases). CDR3 length: 14 amino acids. Per germline, CDR1 MDHEN and CDR2 SYDVKM. V lost 7 bases and J lost 11, with 21 bases in between. Here the CDR3 DNA reads TGTGCCAGCATGGTTGGGGGGGGCCTTTCTTCCCAGCATTTT. It yields the protein CASMVGGGLSSQHF.

This rearrangement joins TRBV30 to TRBJ1-4; the match to TRBD1 covers 7 bases. V dropped 7 bases and J dropped 6; count of bases not matched to a gene: 8. From germline, CDR1 is GTSNPN and CDR2 SVGIG (reference sequence). CDR3 size: 13 residues. The CDR3 here is CAFPRDRDEKLFF. The CDR3 coding sequence is TGTGCCTTTCCCCGGGACAGAGATGAAAAACTGTTTTTT.

In this sample, this clone turned up a few times. J is TRBJ1-3 and V is TRBV6-6; 7 nucleotides line up with TRBD1. The CDR3 length is 15 residues. Trimming removed 7 bases from V and 9 bases from J; junction bases left unmatched: 15. The germline V gene encodes CDR1 MNHNY and CDR2 SVGAGI (reference sequence). The CDR3 nucleotides read TGTGCCAGCATACCAATCTTGGACAGGTCGGGCACCATATATTTT. It codes for CASIPILDRSGTIYF.

This clone was counted a few times. The J gene is TRBJ2-1, the V gene TRBV7-9; 8 bases align to TRBD2. CDR1 and CDR2 (germline): SEHNR, FQNEAQ (reference sequence). The trim removed 5 bases at V and 3 bases at J, leaving 6 bases unmatched. The CDR3 runs to 15 residues. In DNA form, the CDR3 reads TGTGCCAGCAGCGAAACTAGCGGCTTCTACAATGAGCAGTTCTTC. Translation gives CASSETSGFYNEQFF. Variable domain in full (rest from reference TRBV7-9 and TRBJ2-1): DTGVSQNPRHKITKRGQNVTFRCDPISEHNRLYWYRQTLGQGPEFLTYFQNEAQLEKSRLLSDRFSAERPKGSFSTLEIQRTEQGDSAMYLCASSETSGFYNEQFFGPGTRLTVL.

This rearrangement joins TRBV18 to TRBJ1-2; 7 positions agree with TRBD1. Germline trimming cut 2 bases from V and 6 bases from J; bases unmatched to any gene: 3. Germline V CDR1 and CDR2: KGHSH, LQKENI. The CDR3 has 13 amino acids. This CDR3 reads CASSPGDRDGYTF. Here the CDR3 DNA reads TGTGCCAGCTCACCAGGCGACAGGGATGGCTACACCTTC.

This chain links TRBV29-1 with TRBJ2-5, with D perhaps matching TRBD2 (6 bases). Per the germline V gene, CDR1 is SQVTM and CDR2 is ANQGSEA. Trimming took off 7 bases at V and 1 base at J, with 13 bases between the two ends. The CDR3 sequence is 13 residues long. The CDR3, as DNA: TGCAGCGGAGGAGGGACTGTCCAAGAGACCCAGTACTTC. Translating it yields CSGGGTVQETQYF.

This clone has ten or more counts. The chain employs TRBV19 and TRBJ1-1; unclear D gene. The CDR3 contains 14 residues. Trimming cost V 2 bases and J 4 bases, with 11 bases left between them. CDR1 and CDR2 (germline): LNHDA, SQIVND (reference sequence). The CDR3 reads CASSIRGSGTEAFF. CDR3 sequence (DNA): TGTGCCAGTAGTATAAGAGGGTCCGGCACTGAAGCTTTCTTT. The complete variable domain, with remaining parts taken from reference TRBV19 and TRBJ1-1, reads DGGITQSPKYLFRKEGQNVTLSCEQNLNHDAMYWYRQDPGQGLRLIYYSQIVNDFQKGDIAEGYSVSREKKESFPLTVTSAQKNPTAFYLCASSIRGSGTEAFFGQGTRLTVV.

The chain carries TRBV11-2 and TRBJ1-3, with TRBD1 identical over 9 bases. CDR3 size: 16 residues. V was pared by 6 bases and J by 0 bases, with 6 bases of the junction left unmatched. From germline, CDR1 is SGHAT and CDR2 FQNNGV. The CDR3 here is CASRPGQGPSGNTIYF. The DNA for the CDR3 is TGTGCCAGCAGACCGGGACAGGGACCCTCTGGAAACACCATATATTTT.

This clone was found a few times. J is TRBJ2-7 and V is TRBV13; 8 bases agree with TRBD1. The CDR3 contains 14 residues. V was clipped by 5 bases and J by 2 bases; unmatched bases: 5. Germline-derived CDR1 and CDR2 are PRHDT and FYEKMQ (reference sequence). CDR3 in amino acids: CASSPGQGAYEQYF. CDR3 bases: TGTGCCAGCAGCCCCGGACAGGGCGCCTACGAGCAGTACTTC.

This clone showed up just a few times. The V call is TRBV5-1, the J call TRBJ1-4; the D is unclear. This CDR3 has 13 amino acids. Per germline, CDR1 SGHRS and CDR2 YFSETQ. V gave up 3 bases and J gave up 6 bases, with 9 bases separating them. Here the CDR3 DNA reads TGCGCCAGCAGCTCCACGCCGGATGAAAAACTGTTTTTT. Protein sequence: CASSSTPDEKLFF.